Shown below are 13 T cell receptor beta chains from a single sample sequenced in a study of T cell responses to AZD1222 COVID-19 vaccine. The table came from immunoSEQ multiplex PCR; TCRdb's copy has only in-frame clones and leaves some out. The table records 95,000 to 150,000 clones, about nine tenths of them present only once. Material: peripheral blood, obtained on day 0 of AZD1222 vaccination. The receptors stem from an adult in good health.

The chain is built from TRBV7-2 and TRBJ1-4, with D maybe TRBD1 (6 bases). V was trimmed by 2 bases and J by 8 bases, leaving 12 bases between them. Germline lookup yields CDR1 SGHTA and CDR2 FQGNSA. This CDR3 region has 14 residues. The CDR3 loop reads CASSLIGGREKLFF. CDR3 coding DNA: TGTGCCAGCAGCTTAATCGGGGGGCGAGAAAAACTGTTTTTT.

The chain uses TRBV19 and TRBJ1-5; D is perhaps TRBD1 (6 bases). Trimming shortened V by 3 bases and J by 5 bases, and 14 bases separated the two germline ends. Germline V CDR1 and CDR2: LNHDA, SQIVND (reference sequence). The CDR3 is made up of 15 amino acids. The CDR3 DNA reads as TGTGCCAGTAGTATTGGTGGGGGCTGGGATCAGCCCCAGCATTTT. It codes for CASSIGGGWDQPQHF.

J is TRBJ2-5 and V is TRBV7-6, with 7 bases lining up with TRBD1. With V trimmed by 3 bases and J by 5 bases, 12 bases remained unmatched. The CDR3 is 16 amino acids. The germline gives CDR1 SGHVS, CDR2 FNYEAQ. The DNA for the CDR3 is TGTGCCAGCAGCTTGGGAGAGGGGGCGTCTGTTGAGACCCAGTACTTC. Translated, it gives CASSLGEGASVETQYF.

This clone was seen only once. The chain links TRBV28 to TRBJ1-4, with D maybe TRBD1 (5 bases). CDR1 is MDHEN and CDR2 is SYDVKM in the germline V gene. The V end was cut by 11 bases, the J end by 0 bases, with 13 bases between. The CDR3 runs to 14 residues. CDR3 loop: CAVNDRATNEKLFF. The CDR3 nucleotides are TGTGCCGTCAACGACAGAGCAACTAATGAAAAACTGTTTTTT.

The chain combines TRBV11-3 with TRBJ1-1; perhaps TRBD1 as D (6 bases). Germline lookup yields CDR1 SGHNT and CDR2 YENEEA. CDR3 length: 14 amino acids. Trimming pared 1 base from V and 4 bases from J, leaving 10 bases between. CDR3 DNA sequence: TGTGCCAGCAGCTTAGGTACAGGGAGCACTGAAGCTTTCTTT. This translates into CASSLGTGSTEAFF.

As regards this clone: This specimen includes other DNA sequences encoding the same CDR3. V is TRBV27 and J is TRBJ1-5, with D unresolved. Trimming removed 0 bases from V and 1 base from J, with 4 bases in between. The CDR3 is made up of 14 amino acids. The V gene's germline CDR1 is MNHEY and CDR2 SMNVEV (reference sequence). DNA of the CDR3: TGTGCCAGCAGTTTATCGGGGAGCAATCAGCCCCAGCATTTT. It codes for CASSLSGSNQPQHF.

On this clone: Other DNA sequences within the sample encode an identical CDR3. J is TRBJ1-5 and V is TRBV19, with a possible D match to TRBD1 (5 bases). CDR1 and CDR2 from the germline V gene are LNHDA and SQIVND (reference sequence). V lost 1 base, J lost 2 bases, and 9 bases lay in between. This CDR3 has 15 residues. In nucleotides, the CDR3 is TGTGCCAGTAGTATAGTAGGGGACGGCAATCAGCCCCAGCATTTT. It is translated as CASSIVGDGNQPQHF.

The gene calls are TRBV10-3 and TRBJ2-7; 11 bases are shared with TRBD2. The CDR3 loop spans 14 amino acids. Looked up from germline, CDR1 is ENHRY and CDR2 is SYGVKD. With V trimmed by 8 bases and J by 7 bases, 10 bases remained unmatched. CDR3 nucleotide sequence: TGTGCCATCTCGGGACTAGCGGACGGGGGGGAGCAGTACTTC. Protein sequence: CAISGLADGGEQYF.

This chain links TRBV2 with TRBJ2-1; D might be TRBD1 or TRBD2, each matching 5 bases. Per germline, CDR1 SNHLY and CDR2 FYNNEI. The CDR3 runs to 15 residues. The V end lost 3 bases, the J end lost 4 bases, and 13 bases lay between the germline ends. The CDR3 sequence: CASSEYGTKYNEQFF. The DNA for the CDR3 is TGTGCCAGCAGTGAGTACGGGACGAAGTACAATGAGCAGTTCTTC.

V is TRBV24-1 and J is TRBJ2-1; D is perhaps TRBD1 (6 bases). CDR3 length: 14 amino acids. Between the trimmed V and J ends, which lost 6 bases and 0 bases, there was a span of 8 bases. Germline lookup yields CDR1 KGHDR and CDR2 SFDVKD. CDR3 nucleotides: TGTGCCACCAGTCAAGGGGGCTCCTACAATGAGCAGTTCTTC. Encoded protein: CATSQGGSYNEQFF.

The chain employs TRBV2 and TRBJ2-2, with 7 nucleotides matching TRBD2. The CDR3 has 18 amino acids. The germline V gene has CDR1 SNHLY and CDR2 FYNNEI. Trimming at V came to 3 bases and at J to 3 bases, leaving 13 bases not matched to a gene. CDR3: CASSEVAALAGDTGELFF. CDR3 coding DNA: TGTGCCAGCAGTGAGGTGGCCGCCTTGGCGGGGGACACCGGGGAGCTGTTTTTT.

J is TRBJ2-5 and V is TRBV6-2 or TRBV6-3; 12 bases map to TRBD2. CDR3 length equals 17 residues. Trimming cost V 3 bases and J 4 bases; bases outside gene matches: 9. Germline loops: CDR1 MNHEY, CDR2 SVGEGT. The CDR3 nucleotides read TGTGCCAGCAGTTATGGGGACCTAGCGGGAGGGGGAGAGACCCAGTACTTC. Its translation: CASSYGDLAGGGETQYF.

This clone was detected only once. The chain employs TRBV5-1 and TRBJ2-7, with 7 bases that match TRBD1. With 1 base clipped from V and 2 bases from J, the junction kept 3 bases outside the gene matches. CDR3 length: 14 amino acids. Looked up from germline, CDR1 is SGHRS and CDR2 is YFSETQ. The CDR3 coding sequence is TGCGCCAGCAGCTTGAACAGGGGTCCCTACGAGCAGTACTTC. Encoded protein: CASSLNRGPYEQYF.